Following are 28 T cell receptor beta chains from one sample sequenced in a study of graft-versus-host responses after intestinal transplantation. Clones were sequenced by immunoSEQ multiplex PCR, and TCRdb holds only the in-frame ones, with some missing. The sample lists over 90,000 clones; roughly nine tenths were seen once. Antigen specificity for these receptors is unknown. This sample comprised unstimulated CD8+ T cells sorted from spleen or lymph node cells, obtained before intestinal transplant. The origin of the receptors is a human donor who received an intestinal transplant.

The rearrangement links TRBV2 to TRBJ2-1; a possible D gene is TRBD2 (7 bases). There are 15 residues in the CDR3. The germline gives CDR1 SNHLY, CDR2 FYNNEI. Deletions cut 7 bases from V and 8 bases from J, with 21 bases between. CDR3 in amino acids: CASIAEGGAGDEQFF. CDR3 nucleotide sequence: TGTGCCAGCATTGCGGAAGGGGGGGCGGGGGATGAGCAGTTCTTC. The full variable domain, in which reference TRBV2 and TRBJ2-1 provide the parts outside the CDR3, is EPEVTQTPSHQVTQMGQEVILRCVPISNHLYFYWYRQILGQKVEFLVSFYNNEISEKSEIFDDQFSVERPDGSNFTLKIRSTKLEDSAMYFCASIAEGGAGDEQFFGPGTRLTVL.

With respect to this clone: The sample contains more than one DNA sequence encoding this CDR3. The chain has TRBV4-1 and TRBJ2-7, with TRBD1 matching 9 bases. This CDR3 is built from 15 residues. In germline, CDR1 is MGHRA, CDR2 YSYEKL. Trimming at V came to 1 base and at J to 0 bases, leaving 1 base not matched to a gene. This chain's CDR3 is CASSQGGQGSYEQYF. In nucleotides, the CDR3 is TGCGCCAGCAGCCAAGGGGGACAGGGCTCCTACGAGCAGTACTTC.

This sequence joins TRBV28 and TRBJ2-7, with 8 bases lining up with TRBD1. V was pared by 6 bases and J by 3 bases, with 7 bases of the junction left unmatched. CDR3 length: 14 amino acids. Germline CDR1 and CDR2: MDHEN and SYDVKM. The CDR3 DNA sequence: TGTGCCAGCAGGAGTGTCGACAGGGGCTACGAGCAGTACTTC. It encodes CASRSVDRGYEQYF.

CDR3 in DNA: TGTGCCAGCAGCTTAGGAAGCGGGGACACTGAAGCTTTCTTT. Its translation is CASSLGSGDTEAFF. The chain is built from TRBV7-9 and TRBJ1-1, with D unclear. Germline values: CDR1 SEHNR, CDR2 FQNEAQ (reference sequence). Trimming cost V 1 base and J 3 bases, with 9 bases left between them. CDR3 length: 14 amino acids.

The rearrangement uses TRBV6-5 and TRBJ1-2; D is uncertain. Germline V gene data show CDR1 as MNHEY and CDR2 as SVGAGI. V was pared by 2 bases and J by 6 bases, with 10 bases between. The CDR3 length is 13 residues. Written as DNA, the CDR3 is TGTGCCAGCAGTTACGAGGGTAGCAATGGCTACACCTTC. It specifies CASSYEGSNGYTF.

The V call is TRBV9, the J call TRBJ2-1; weak D call: TRBD1 (5 bases). Germline V lookup: CDR1 SGDLS, CDR2 YYNGEE. The CDR3 runs to 13 residues. V dropped 2 bases and J dropped 7 bases, with 10 bases sitting between them. The CDR3 here is CASSVSGPNEQFF. CDR3 sequence (DNA): TGTGCCAGCAGCGTGTCAGGGCCTAATGAGCAGTTCTTC.

The chain uses TRBV7-9 and TRBJ2-3; D is undetermined. Germline CDR1 is SEHNR and CDR2 is FQNEAQ (reference sequence). V was trimmed by 4 bases and J by 4 bases, leaving 9 bases between them. The length of the CDR3 is 13 residues. As DNA, the CDR3 is TGTGCCAGCAGCTACCCCCCGGCAGATACGCAGTATTTT. It is translated as CASSYPPADTQYF.

J is TRBJ2-1 and V is TRBV18; possible D gene TRBD2, 5 bases. The CDR3 extends over 14 amino acids. The V end lost 3 bases, the J end lost 4 bases, and 10 bases lay between the germline ends. CDR1 KGHSH and CDR2 LQKENI come from the germline V gene. CDR3 sequence: CASSPTTSYNEQFF. CDR3 in DNA: TGTGCCAGCTCACCGACAACTAGTTACAATGAGCAGTTCTTC.

This rearrangement joins TRBV28 to TRBJ1-2; D is unclear. Trimming cost V 5 bases and J 2 bases, with 9 bases left between them. The CDR3 sequence is 13 residues long. Germline CDR1 is MDHEN and CDR2 is SYDVKM. The CDR3 sequence: CASSVQVNYGYTF. CDR3 nucleotides: TGTGCCAGCAGTGTTCAGGTGAACTATGGCTACACCTTC.

The rearrangement links TRBV6-5 to TRBJ2-1, with TRBD1 as a possible D gene (5 bases). V was trimmed by 2 bases and J by 0 bases, leaving 11 bases between them. Germline CDR1 and CDR2: MNHEY and SVGAGI. The CDR3 is made up of 16 amino acids. CDR3 coding DNA: TGTGCCAGCAGTTACAGCCAGGGAAGCTCCTACAATGAGCAGTTCTTC. It is translated as CASSYSQGSSYNEQFF.

The chain uses TRBV9 and TRBJ2-3; the match to TRBD2 covers 7 bases. Germline V gene sequence: CDR1 SGDLS, CDR2 YYNGEE. With V trimmed by 5 bases and J by 0 bases, 6 bases remained unmatched. The CDR3 covers 15 residues. The CDR3: CASSDNSGSTDTQYF. The CDR3 nucleotides are TGTGCCAGCAGTGATAATAGCGGGAGCACAGATACGCAGTATTTT.

V and J are TRBV27 and TRBJ2-1; TRBD2 matches at 11 bases. This CDR3 comprises 14 residues. With 10 bases clipped from V and 6 bases from J, the junction kept 8 bases outside the gene matches. The germline CDR1 and CDR2 sequences are MNHEY and SMNVEV (reference sequence). The CDR3 region is CATRVAGGLNEQFF. In nucleotides, the CDR3 is TGTGCCACCCGGGTAGCGGGGGGGCTCAATGAGCAGTTCTTC.

The table lists this clone with a count of one. The genes are TRBV7-8 and TRBJ2-7, with D possibly matching TRBD1 (5 bases). CDR3 length equals 17 residues. The germline V and J ends were trimmed by 0 bases and 0 bases, with 15 bases remaining between them. CDR1 and CDR2 from the germline V gene are SGHVS and FQNEAQ. The CDR3 region has the DNA TGTGCCAGCAGCTTAGCCCTAGACAGTACCTACTCCTACGAGCAGTACTTC. It yields the protein CASSLALDSTYSYEQYF.

The J gene is TRBJ2-1, the V gene TRBV5-4; tentatively, D is TRBD2 (5 bases). V was clipped by 2 bases and J by 4 bases, with 7 bases between them. This CDR3 is built from 13 residues. CDR1 is SGHNT and CDR2 is YYREEE in the germline V gene (reference sequence). The CDR3 protein is CASSLSGYNEQFF. The CDR3, as DNA: TGTGCCAGCAGCTTATCGGGGTACAATGAGCAGTTCTTC.

With respect to this clone: Different DNA sequences within this sample yield the same CDR3. The chain employs TRBV4-2 and TRBJ2-7; D may be TRBD2 (6 bases). The CDR3 is made up of 14 amino acids. V was clipped by 4 bases and J by 1 base, with 11 bases between them. Germline V gene sequence: CDR1 LGHNA, CDR2 YNFKEQ. Here the CDR3 DNA reads TGTGCCAGCAGCCCCCGGGACTCGTCCTACGAGCAGTACTTC. Its protein product is CASSPRDSSYEQYF.

This sequence joins TRBV10-3 and TRBJ2-3; 14 bases agree with TRBD2. CDR3 length equals 23 residues. The germline CDR1 and CDR2 sequences are ENHRY and SYGVKD. The J segment lost 0 bases and the V segment lost 7 bases, leaving 24 bases of the junction unmatched. The DNA of the CDR3 is TGTGCCATCAATACCGGGACTAGCGGGAGTCCCGAAGCCGAAATGACTAGCACAGATACGCAGTATTTT. Its translation: CAINTGTSGSPEAEMTSTDTQYF.

The chain carries TRBV30 and TRBJ2-7; 12 nucleotides line up with TRBD1. CDR1 is GTSNPN and CDR2 is SVGIG in the germline V gene (reference sequence). The trim removed 1 base at V and 6 bases at J, leaving 4 bases unmatched. The CDR3 has 14 residues. CDR3 sequence: CAWSGGTGGAEQYF. The CDR3 nucleotides read TGTGCCTGGAGTGGTGGGACAGGGGGCGCCGAGCAGTACTTC. Filled out from reference TRBV30 and TRBJ2-7, the complete variable domain reads SQTIHQWPATLVQPVGSPLSLECTVEGTSNPNLYWYRQAAGRGLQLLFYSVGIGQISSEVPQNLSASRPQDRQFILSSKKLLLSDSGFYLCAWSGGTGGAEQYFGPGTRLTVT.

The CDR3: CATSGRTDTQYF. CDR3 DNA sequence: TGTGCCACCAGCGGGAGAACAGATACGCAGTATTTT. The J gene is TRBJ2-3, the V gene TRBV15, with D tentatively TRBD2 (5 bases). Germline V gene data show CDR1 as LNHNV and CDR2 as YYDKDF (reference sequence). CDR3 length: 12 amino acids. Trimming removed 5 bases at V and 3 bases at J, with 6 bases between. Filled out from reference TRBV15 and TRBJ2-3, the complete variable domain reads DAMVIQNPRYQVTQFGKPVTLSCSQTLNHNVMYWYQQKSSQAPKLLFHYYDKDFNNEADTPDNFQSRRPNTSFCFLDIRSPGLGDTAMYLCATSGRTDTQYFGPGTRLTVL.

The chain uses TRBV5-8 and TRBJ2-7; 9 bases fit TRBD1. Germline V CDR1 and CDR2: SGHTS, YDEGEE. The CDR3 loop spans 13 amino acids. After removal of 9 bases from V and 2 bases from J, the junction contained 6 bases not matched to a gene. CDR3 region: CANGGQGTYEQYF. The CDR3 nucleotides read TGTGCCAACGGGGGACAGGGAACCTACGAGCAGTACTTC.

The chain's CDR3 is CASSAYSGGADTQYF. In nucleotides, the CDR3 is TGTGCCAGCAGCGCTTATAGCGGAGGGGCAGATACGCAGTATTTT. This chain uses TRBV9 with TRBJ2-3, with D possibly being TRBD2 (6 bases). Germline V gene data show CDR1 as SGDLS and CDR2 as YYNGEE. V lost 3 bases and J 4 bases, leaving 15 bases between the germline ends. The CDR3 runs to 15 residues.

V usage is TRBV12-5 and J usage is TRBJ2-6; 8 positions match TRBD1. The CDR3 has 18 amino acids. Germline assignment: CDR1 LGHNT and CDR2 FRNRAP. J gave up 1 base and V 0 bases, and 5 bases lay outside the gene matches. The CDR3 here is CASGLVPTGVSGANVLTF. The CDR3 DNA follows: TGTGCTAGTGGTTTGGTACCGACAGGGGTATCTGGGGCCAACGTCCTGACTTTC.

This clone was counted a single time. The CDR3 DNA reads TGTGCCAGTAGTATCCGACCGCCGACAATCATCAATCAGCCCCAGCATTTT. Amino acid sequence: CASSIRPPTIINQPQHF. The chain employs TRBV19 and TRBJ1-5, with no clear D. The CDR3 contains 17 residues. V lost 3 bases and J 3 bases, leaving 18 bases between the germline ends. Germline assignment: CDR1 LNHDA and CDR2 SQIVND (reference sequence).

The CDR3 is CASSLAERSLEQFF. In nucleotides, the CDR3 is TGTGCCAGCAGCTTAGCCGAGCGGAGCTTGGAGCAGTTCTTC. The chain couples TRBV7-9 to TRBJ2-1, with D maybe TRBD2 (5 bases). V lost 0 bases, J lost 10 bases, and 13 bases lay in between. This CDR3 contains 14 residues. The germline V gene has CDR1 SEHNR and CDR2 FQNEAQ (reference sequence).

The chain carries TRBV21-1 and TRBJ2-7; the table's TRBD2 call for D was not verified on the DNA. TRBV21-1 is noted as a pseudogene. The CDR3 sequence is 15 residues long. The CDR3 DNA sequence: TGTGCCAGCAGCAGGGGGGACGGTGGGTTTTACGAGCAGTACTTC. Translating it yields CASSRGDGGFYEQYF.

This clone was observed once. V usage is TRBV5-1 and J usage is TRBJ1-2; 8 bases match TRBD1. The CDR3 covers 13 residues. Trimming removed 0 bases from V and 6 bases from J; junction bases left unmatched: 1. CDR1 SGHRS and CDR2 YFSETQ come from the germline V gene. CDR3 sequence (DNA): TGCGCCAGCAGCTTGGCCAGGGGGCATGGCTACACCTTC. It is translated as CASSLARGHGYTF.

This chain uses TRBV4-3 with TRBJ2-1; D is possibly TRBD1 (6 bases). V was pared by 0 bases and J by 3 bases, with 15 bases between. The CDR3 runs to 17 residues. The V gene's germline CDR1 is LGHNA and CDR2 YSLEER. The CDR3 DNA sequence: TGCGCCAGCAGCCAAGACCCCGACAGGCCTGGCTACAATGAGCAGTTCTTC. This translates into CASSQDPDRPGYNEQFF.

This clone was observed a handful of times. V is TRBV5-1 and J is TRBJ2-7, with 7 positions matching TRBD2. V gave up 6 bases and J gave up 2 bases; unmatched junction bases: 5. Germline-derived CDR1 and CDR2 are SGHRS and YFSETQ. The length of the CDR3 is 13 residues. This chain's CDR3 is CASTLGGTYEQYF. The DNA of the CDR3 is TGCGCCAGCACCCTGGGGGGGACCTACGAGCAGTACTTC.

The chain uses TRBV5-1 and TRBJ2-7; 9 bases map to TRBD1. The V and J ends lost 3 bases and 5 bases, in that order; junction bases with no gene match: 12. Germline V gene sequence: CDR1 SGHRS, CDR2 YFSETQ. CDR3 length: 16 amino acids. CDR3 coding DNA: TGCGCCAGCAGCTGGGGCCGGGACAGGGATTTTGACGAGCAGTACTTC. It codes for CASSWGRDRDFDEQYF.